Presented here are 10 T cell receptor beta chains from one specimen sequenced in a study of tumor T cells in aggressive B-cell lymphoma. The repertoire was sequenced with immunoSEQ multiplex PCR; TCRdb's copy has only in-frame clones and lacks some. The table shows around 1,900 clones, with 60% to 80% occurring only once. The sample consisted of tumor tissue. Source of these receptors: an adult with diffuse large B cell lymphoma.

V is TRBV30 and J is TRBJ2-1; 8 nucleotides agree with TRBD1. The CDR3 spans 13 residues. The J segment lost 5 bases and the V segment lost 1 base, leaving 1 base of the junction unmatched. Germline V gives CDR1 GTSNPN, CDR2 SVGIG (reference sequence). CDR3 coding DNA: TGTGCCTGGAGTGGACAGGGGAACAATGAGCAGTTCTTC. Translation gives CAWSGQGNNEQFF.

V and J are TRBV15 and TRBJ1-2; the D gene is possibly TRBD1 (6 bases). V lost 5 bases, J lost 4 bases, and 11 bases lay in between. The germline gives CDR1 LNHNV, CDR2 YYDKDF (reference sequence). CDR3 length equals 13 residues. The CDR3 sequence: CATSGGQLYGYTF. The CDR3 bases are TGTGCCACCAGCGGAGGACAGCTCTATGGCTACACCTTC.

The chain has TRBV2 and TRBJ1-2; 7 bases fit TRBD1. The CDR3 totals 17 residues. J gave up 2 bases and V 2 bases, and 11 bases lay outside the gene matches. Germline CDR1 SNHLY, CDR2 FYNNEI. The CDR3 DNA reads TGTGCCAGCAGTGAAATCCCGACAGGGAAAGGGAACTATGGCTACACCTTC. Protein: CASSEIPTGKGNYGYTF.

The chain joins TRBV7-9 to TRBJ2-7, with D tentatively TRBD1 (6 bases). Trimming shortened V by 5 bases and J by 6 bases, and 14 bases separated the two germline ends. Germline CDR1 SEHNR, CDR2 FQNEAQ (reference sequence). The CDR3 is 13 amino acids. This chain's CDR3 is CASSPWGLGEQYF. The CDR3 DNA follows: TGTGCCAGCAGCCCTTGGGGGCTCGGCGAGCAGTACTTC.

The V and J genes are TRBV2 and TRBJ2-5; D unclear. The CDR3 covers 13 residues. Germline CDR1 is SNHLY and CDR2 is FYNNEI. The germline V and J ends were trimmed by 9 bases and 2 bases, with 13 bases remaining between them. In nucleotides, the CDR3 is TGTGCCAGACGTGACGACATACAAGAGACCCAGTACTTC. Its protein product is CARRDDIQETQYF.

The chain carries TRBV4-1 and TRBJ2-1, with 8 bases that match TRBD2. This CDR3 has 19 amino acids. Germline assignment: CDR1 MGHRA and CDR2 YSYEKL. The junction had 10 bases not matched to a gene; V was cut back by 0 bases and J by 0 bases. DNA for the CDR3: TGCGCCAGCAGCCAAGAAGGAGTCGGGACTAGTCTCTCCTACAATGAGCAGTTCTTC. Amino acid sequence: CASSQEGVGTSLSYNEQFF.

This chain uses TRBV15 with TRBJ2-5; possible D gene TRBD2, 5 bases. CDR3 size: 13 residues. Germline V gene lookup returns CDR1 LNHNV and CDR2 YYDKDF (reference sequence). Trimming left V 7 bases short and J 3 bases short, with 12 bases between. The CDR3 is CATKSSGEETQYF. The CDR3 DNA is TGTGCCACCAAGTCGTCCGGGGAAGAGACCCAGTACTTC.

A few counts support this clone. The V and J genes are TRBV10-2 and TRBJ2-7; perhaps TRBD2 as D (6 bases). Trimming cost V 6 bases and J 9 bases, with 24 bases left between them. The germline gives CDR1 WSHSY, CDR2 SAAADI. The CDR3 spans 15 residues. CDR3 sequence: CASSPPTSHINVQYF. CDR3 sequence (DNA): TGCGCCAGCAGCCCCCCAACTAGCCACATAAACGTGCAGTACTTC.

This clone was observed a few times. The chain combines TRBV5-5 with TRBJ2-6; the D gene is possibly TRBD1 (5 bases). Germline CDR1 SGHKS, CDR2 YYEKEE (reference sequence). The V and J ends lost 1 base and 2 bases respectively, with 16 bases between them. There are 18 residues in the CDR3. The CDR3: CASSLTARALAGANVLTF. DNA of the CDR3: TGTGCCAGCAGCTTGACGGCCAGGGCCCTGGCTGGGGCCAACGTCCTGACTTTC.

V gene TRBV5-1 combines with J gene TRBJ2-3; no definite D call. Germline V gene data show CDR1 as SGHRS and CDR2 as YFSETQ. V shed 4 bases and J shed 1 base, with 7 bases lying between them. The CDR3 loop spans 13 amino acids. The CDR3 is CASSPSGTDTQYF. In DNA, the CDR3 is TGCGCCAGCAGCCCTTCGGGCACAGATACGCAGTATTTT.